The text below deals with one T cell receptor (beta chain). The data stem from a study of chemoradiotherapy in HPV16-positive cancers. The assay was immunoSEQ multiplex PCR, and TCRdb's table has in-frame clones only and misses some. This repertoire shows 15,000 to 20,000 clones, around 70% found once; its top ten account for 7.5% to 9%. Trimming removed 2 bases at V and 7 bases at J, with 10 bases between. CDR3 length equals 13 residues. The germline gives CDR1 SGHDT, CDR2 YYEEEE. V is TRBV5-6 and J is TRBJ1-5; D remains ambiguous. The sequencing used tumor tissue, collected from a patient who underwent chemoradiotherapy. The receptor's source is a human donor with HPV-associated anogenital cancer. CDR3 sequence (DNA): TGTGCCAGCAGCTTAGAGGGAGGACAGCCCCAGCATTTT. Amino acids: CASSLEGGQPQHF.